The sequence of this TCR beta chain was determined in a study of T cell changes during pregnancy in multiple sclerosis. Losses at the gene ends were 5 bases for V and 1 base for J; bases not matched to a gene: 4. This CDR3 region has 15 residues. The germline CDR1 and CDR2 sequences are LNHDA and SQIVND (reference sequence). Sequenced by immunoSEQ multiplex PCR; TCRdb stores in-frame clones only, minus some. This sample carries 75,000 to 80,000 clones, 85% to 95% of them seen once, and the ten largest clones take approximately 0.7%. The genes are TRBV19 and TRBJ2-2; 7 bases are shared with TRBD1. The sequenced sample was peripheral blood, obtained in the second trimester of pregnancy. This TCR was sampled from a female donor in good health, enrolled as a control in a pregnancy study. Written as DNA, the CDR3 is TGTGCCAGTAGTTTGGACAGGAAGAACACCGGGGAGCTGTTTTTT. It encodes CASSLDRKNTGELFF.